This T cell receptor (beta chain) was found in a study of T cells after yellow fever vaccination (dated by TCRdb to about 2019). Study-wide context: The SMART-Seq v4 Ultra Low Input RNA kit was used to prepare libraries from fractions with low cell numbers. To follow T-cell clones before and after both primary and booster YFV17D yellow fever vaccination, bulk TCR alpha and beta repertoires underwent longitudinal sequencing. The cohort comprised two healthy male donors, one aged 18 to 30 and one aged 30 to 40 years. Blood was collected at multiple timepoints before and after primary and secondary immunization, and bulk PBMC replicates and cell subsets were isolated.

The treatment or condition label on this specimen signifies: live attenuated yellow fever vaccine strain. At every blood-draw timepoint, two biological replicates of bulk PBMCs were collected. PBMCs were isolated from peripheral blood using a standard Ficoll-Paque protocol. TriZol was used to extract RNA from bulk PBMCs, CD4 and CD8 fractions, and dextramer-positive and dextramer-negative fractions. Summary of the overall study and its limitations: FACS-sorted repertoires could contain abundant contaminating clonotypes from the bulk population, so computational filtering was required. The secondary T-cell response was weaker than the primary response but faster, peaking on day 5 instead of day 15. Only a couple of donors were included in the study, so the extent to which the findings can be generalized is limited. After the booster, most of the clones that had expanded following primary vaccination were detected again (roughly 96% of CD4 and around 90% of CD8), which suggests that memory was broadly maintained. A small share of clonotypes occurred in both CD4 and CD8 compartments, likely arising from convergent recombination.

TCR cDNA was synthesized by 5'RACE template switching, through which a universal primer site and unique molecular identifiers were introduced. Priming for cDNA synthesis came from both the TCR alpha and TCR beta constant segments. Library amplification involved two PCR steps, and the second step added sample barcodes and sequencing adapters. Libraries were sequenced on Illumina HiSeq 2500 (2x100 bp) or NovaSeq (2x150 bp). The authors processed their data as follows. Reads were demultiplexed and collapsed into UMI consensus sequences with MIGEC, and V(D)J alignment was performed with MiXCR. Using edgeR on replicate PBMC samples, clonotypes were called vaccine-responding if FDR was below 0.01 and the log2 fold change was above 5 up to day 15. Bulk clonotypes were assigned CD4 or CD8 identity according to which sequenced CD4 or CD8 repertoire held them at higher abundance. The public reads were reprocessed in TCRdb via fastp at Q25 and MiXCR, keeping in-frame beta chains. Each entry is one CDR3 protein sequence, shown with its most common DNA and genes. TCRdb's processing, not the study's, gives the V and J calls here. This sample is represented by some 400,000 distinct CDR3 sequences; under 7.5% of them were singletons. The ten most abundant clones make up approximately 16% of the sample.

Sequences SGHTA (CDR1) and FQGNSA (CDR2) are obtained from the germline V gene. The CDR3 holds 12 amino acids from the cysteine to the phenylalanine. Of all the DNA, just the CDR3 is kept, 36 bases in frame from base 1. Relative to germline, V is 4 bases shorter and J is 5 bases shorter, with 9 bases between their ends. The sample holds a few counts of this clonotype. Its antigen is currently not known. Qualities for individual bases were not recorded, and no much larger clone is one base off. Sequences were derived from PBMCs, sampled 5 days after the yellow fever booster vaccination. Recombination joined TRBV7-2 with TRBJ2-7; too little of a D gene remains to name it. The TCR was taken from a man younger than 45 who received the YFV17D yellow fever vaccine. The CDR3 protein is CASSYQTHEQYF. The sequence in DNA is TGTGCCAGCAGCTACCAGACCCACGAGCAGTACTTC. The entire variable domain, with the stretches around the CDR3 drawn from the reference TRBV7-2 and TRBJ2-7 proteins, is GAGVSQSPSNKVTEKGKDVELRCDPISGHTALYWYRQSLGQGLEFLIYFQGNSAPDKSGLPSDRFSAERTGGSVSTLTIQRTQQEDSAVYLCASSYQTHEQYFGPGTRLTVT.